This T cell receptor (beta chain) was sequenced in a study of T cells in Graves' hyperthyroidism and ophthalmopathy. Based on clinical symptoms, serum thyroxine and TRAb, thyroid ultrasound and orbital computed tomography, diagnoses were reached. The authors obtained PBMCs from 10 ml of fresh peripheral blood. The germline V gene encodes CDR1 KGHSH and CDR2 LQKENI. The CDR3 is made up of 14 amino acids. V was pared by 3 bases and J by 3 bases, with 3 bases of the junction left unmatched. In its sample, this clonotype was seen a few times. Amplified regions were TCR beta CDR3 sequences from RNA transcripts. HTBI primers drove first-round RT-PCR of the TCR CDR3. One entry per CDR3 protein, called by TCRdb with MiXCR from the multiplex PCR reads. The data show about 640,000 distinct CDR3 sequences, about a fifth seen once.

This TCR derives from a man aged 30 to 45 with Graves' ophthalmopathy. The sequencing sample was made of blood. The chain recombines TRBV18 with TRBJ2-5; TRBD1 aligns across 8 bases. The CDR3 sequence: CASSPKTGEETQYF. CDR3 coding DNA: TGTGCCAGCTCACCCAAGACAGGGGAAGAGACCCAGTACTTC. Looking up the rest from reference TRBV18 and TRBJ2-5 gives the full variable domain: NAGVMQNPRHLVRRRGQEARLRCSPMKGHSHVYWYRQLPEEGLKFMVYLQKENIIDESGMPKERFSAEFPKEGPSILRIQQVVRGDSAAYFCASSPKTGEETQYFGPGTRLLVL.